These T cell receptor beta chains were read from a single sample in a study of early T cells in non-severe SARS-CoV-2 infection. MiXCR, applied by TCRdb to the 5' RACE reads, yields one record per CDR3 protein. This sample has about 30,000 distinct CDR3 sequences, with roughly 5.4% found just once. Sequences were obtained from whole blood. The receptors were gathered from an adult who was a healthcare worker with PCR-confirmed SARS-CoV-2 infection or an uninfected control (not recorded which). The conserved cysteine and the conserved F or W are not part of the CDR3 here.

TRBV27	TRBJ2-1	ASSVSGQGYNEQF
TRBV6-6	TRBJ1-2	ASSYGATGLGGYT
TRBV11-2	TRBJ2-2	ASTEWSTGTGELF
TRBV12-3/TRBV12-4	TRBJ2-7	ASSFSGQGSPYEQY
TRBV7-2	TRBJ2-3	ASSSISRDTQY
TRBV6-2/TRBV6-3	TRBJ2-1	ASTTALAGGPRTNEQF
TRBV19	TRBJ2-1	ASTENNEQF
TRBV18	TRBJ2-5	ASSLGLAGVETQY
TRBV6-5	TRBJ1-2	ASSQRGEYGYT
TRBV6-1	TRBJ2-2	ASSGTTSVGELF
TRBV6-5	TRBJ2-3	ASSLGEEIDTQY
TRBV28	TRBJ2-7	AAGFGEQY
TRBV7-6	TRBJ2-4	ASSAGLAGGNIQY
TRBV4-3	TRBJ2-2	ASSQEARRHTGELF
TRBV9	TRBJ2-1	ASSPRSLSVPNEQF
TRBV7-9	TRBJ2-2	AIPSGMIGELF
TRBV28	TRBJ2-7	ASSPWRRIYEQY
TRBV20-1	TRBJ2-7	SALRLAGSYEQY
TRBV11-2	TRBJ2-1	ASRAPGDEQF
TRBV6-2/TRBV6-3	TRBJ2-5	ASSGTSQRAQY
TRBV2	TRBJ2-7	ALARQAYEQY
TRBV7-9	TRBJ2-3	ASSSTAAWTDTQY